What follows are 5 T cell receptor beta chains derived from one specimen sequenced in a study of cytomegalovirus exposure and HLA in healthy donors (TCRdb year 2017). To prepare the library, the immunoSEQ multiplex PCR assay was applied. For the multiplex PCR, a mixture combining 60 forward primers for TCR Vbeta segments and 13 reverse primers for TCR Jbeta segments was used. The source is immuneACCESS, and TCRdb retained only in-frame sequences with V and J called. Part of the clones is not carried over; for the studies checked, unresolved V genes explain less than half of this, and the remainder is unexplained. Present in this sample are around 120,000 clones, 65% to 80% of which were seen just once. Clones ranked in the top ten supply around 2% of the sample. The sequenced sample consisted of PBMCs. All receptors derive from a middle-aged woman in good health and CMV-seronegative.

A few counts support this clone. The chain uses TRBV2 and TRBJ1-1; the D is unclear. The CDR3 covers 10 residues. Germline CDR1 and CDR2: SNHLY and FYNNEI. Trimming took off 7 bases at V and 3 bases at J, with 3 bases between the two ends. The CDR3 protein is CASIYTEAFF. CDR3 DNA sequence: TGTGCCAGCATCTACACTGAAGCTTTCTTT.

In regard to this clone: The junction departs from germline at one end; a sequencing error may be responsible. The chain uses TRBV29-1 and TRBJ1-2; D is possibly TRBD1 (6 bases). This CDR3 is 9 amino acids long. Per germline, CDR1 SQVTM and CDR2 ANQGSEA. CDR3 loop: CSVGGTPKF. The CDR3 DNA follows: TGCAGCGTTGGAGGGACACCCAAATTC.

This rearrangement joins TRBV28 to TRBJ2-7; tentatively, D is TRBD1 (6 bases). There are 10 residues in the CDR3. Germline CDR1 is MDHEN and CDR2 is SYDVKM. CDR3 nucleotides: TGTGAAGGGACACCCTACGAGCAGTACTTC. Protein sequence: CEGTPYEQYF.

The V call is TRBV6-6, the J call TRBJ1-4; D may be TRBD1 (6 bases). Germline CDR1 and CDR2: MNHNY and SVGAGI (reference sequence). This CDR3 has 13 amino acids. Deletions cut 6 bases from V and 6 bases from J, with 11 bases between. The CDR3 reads CASSLQGDEKLFF. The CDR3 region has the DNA TGTGCCAGCAGCTTACAGGGAGATGAAAAACTGTTTTTT.

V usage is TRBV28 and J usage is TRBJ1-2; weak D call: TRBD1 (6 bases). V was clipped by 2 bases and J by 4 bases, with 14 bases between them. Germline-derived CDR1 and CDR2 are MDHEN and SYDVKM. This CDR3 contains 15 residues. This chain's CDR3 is CASSLLGGLSYGYTF. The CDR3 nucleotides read TGTGCCAGCAGTTTACTGGGGGGGCTAAGCTATGGCTACACCTTC.